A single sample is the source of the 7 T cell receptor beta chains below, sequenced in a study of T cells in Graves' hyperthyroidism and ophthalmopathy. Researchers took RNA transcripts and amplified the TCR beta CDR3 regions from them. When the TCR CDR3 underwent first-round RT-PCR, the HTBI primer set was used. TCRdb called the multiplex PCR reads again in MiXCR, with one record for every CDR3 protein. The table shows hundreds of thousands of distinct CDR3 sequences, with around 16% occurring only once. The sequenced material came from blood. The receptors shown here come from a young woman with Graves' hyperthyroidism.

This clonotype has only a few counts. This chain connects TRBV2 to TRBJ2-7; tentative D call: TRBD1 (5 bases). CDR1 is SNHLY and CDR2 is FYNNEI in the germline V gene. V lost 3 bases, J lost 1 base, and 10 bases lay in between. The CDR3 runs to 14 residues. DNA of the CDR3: TGTGCCAGCAGTGAGGGGCGACAGTCCTACGAGCAGTACTTC. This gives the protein CASSEGRQSYEQYF.

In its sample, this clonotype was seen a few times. CDR3 sequence reads: CASSLISGSQSAQHF. CDR3 nucleotides: TGCGCCAGCAGCTTGATTTCGGGGTCCCAATCAGCCCAGCATTTT. The V gene is TRBV5-1, the J gene TRBJ1-5; D not resolved. Germline CDR1 reads SGHRS; CDR2 reads YFSETQ. V was pared by 1 base and J by 11 bases, with 19 bases between. The CDR3 has 15 amino acids.

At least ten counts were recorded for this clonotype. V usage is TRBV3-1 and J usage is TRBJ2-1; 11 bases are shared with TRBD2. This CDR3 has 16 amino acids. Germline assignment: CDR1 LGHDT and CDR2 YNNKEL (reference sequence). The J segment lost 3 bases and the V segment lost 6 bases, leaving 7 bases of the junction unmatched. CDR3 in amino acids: CASSQLAGDLYNEQFF. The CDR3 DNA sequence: TGTGCCAGCAGTCAACTAGCGGGAGACCTCTACAATGAGCAGTTCTTC.

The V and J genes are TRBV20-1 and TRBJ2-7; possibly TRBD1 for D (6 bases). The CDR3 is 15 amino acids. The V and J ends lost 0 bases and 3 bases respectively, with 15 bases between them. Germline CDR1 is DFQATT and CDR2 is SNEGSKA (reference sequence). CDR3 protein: CSARDASGVNYEQYF. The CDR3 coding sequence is TGCAGTGCTAGAGATGCGTCAGGGGTAAACTACGAGCAGTACTTC.

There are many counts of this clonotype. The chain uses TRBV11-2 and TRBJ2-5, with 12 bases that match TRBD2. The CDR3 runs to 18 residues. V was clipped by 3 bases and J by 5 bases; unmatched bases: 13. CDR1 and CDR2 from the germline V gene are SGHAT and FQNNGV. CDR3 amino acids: CASSFILAGGPEGETQYF. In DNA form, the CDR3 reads TGTGCCAGCAGCTTCATCCTAGCGGGAGGGCCGGAGGGGGAGACCCAGTACTTC.

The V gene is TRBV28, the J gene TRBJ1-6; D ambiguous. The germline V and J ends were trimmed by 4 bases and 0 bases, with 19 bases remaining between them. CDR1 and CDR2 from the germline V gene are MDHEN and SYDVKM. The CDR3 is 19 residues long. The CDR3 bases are TGTGCCAGCAGTTCCCTATCCCCGGTTCGAGGCTCCTATAATTCACCCCTCCACTTT. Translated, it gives CASSSLSPVRGSYNSPLHF. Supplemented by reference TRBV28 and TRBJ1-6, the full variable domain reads DVKVTQSSRYLVKRTGEKVFLECVQDMDHENMFWYRQDPGLGLRLIYFSYDVKMKEKGDIPEGYSVSREKKERFSLILESASTNQTSMYLCASSSLSPVRGSYNSPLHFGNGTRLTVT.

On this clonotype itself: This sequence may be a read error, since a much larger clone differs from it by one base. CDR3 in DNA: TGCGCCAGCAGCTTGGCCGAACAGAACGCTGAAGCTTTCTTT. Amino acids: CASSLAEQNAEAFF. The J gene is TRBJ1-1, the V gene TRBV5-1; D uncertain. Germline CDR1 reads SGHRS; CDR2 reads YFSETQ. This CDR3 contains 14 residues.